Listed below are T cell receptor beta chains from one sample, sequenced in a study of beta chain features in type 1 diabetes. The repertoire was sequenced with immunoSEQ multiplex PCR; TCRdb's copy has only in-frame clones and lacks some. The table shows about 620,000 clones, with roughly a sixth occurring only once. The sample comprised naive CD4+ T cells from blood. These receptors came from a man aged 18 to 35 in good health. CDR3s include the opening cysteine and the closing phenylalanine or tryptophan. The D gene is left open where the match is weak. Some rows mark clone size as missing; the rest say once, few, many or name a class of expanded clone.

CDR3: CASNQEQGAGNTIYF; DNA: TGTGCCAGCAACCAAGAACAGGGGGCTGGAAACACCATATATTTT; size: .; D: TRBD1; V: TRBV9; J: TRBJ1-3
CDR3: CASRKGQGSQETQYF; DNA: TGTGCCAGCAGGAAGGGACAGGGGAGCCAAGAGACCCAGTACTTC; size: .; D: TRBD1; V: TRBV11-2; J: TRBJ2-5
CDR3: CASSGSVGQGRETQYF; DNA: TGTGCCAGCAGCGGTAGCGTAGGCCAGGGGAGAGAGACCCAGTACTTC; size: .; D: .; V: TRBV7-8; J: TRBJ2-5
CDR3: CATRWLAGNNEQFF; DNA: TGTGCCACCAGATGGCTAGCGGGGAACAATGAGCAGTTCTTC; size: few; D: TRBD2; V: TRBV6-5; J: TRBJ2-1
CDR3: CASSEQALRNIQYF; DNA: TGTGCCAGCAGTGAACAGGCACTGAGGAACATTCAGTACTTC; size: .; D: .; V: TRBV6-1; J: TRBJ2-4
CDR3: CASTRHTGELFF; DNA: TGTGCCAGCACCCGTCACACCGGGGAGCTGTTTTTT; size: .; D: .; V: TRBV6-1; J: TRBJ2-2
CDR3: CASSLVGSGKRYF; DNA: TGTGCCAGCAGCTTAGTGGGTAGCGGGAAAAGGTACTTC; size: few; D: TRBD2; V: TRBV7-2; J: TRBJ2-7
CDR3: CAWSSVRTGSYGGGNQPQHF; DNA: TGTGCCTGGAGCAGCGTCAGGACAGGGTCCTATGGTGGTGGCAATCAGCCCCAGCATTTT; size: .; D: TRBD1; V: TRBV30; J: TRBJ1-5
CDR3: CASSPKPSSDKTYNEQFF; DNA: TGTGCCAGCAGCCCCAAACCGTCTAGCGATAAGACTTACAATGAGCAGTTCTTC; size: .; D: .; V: TRBV7-9; J: TRBJ2-1
CDR3: CASILSPGLNQPQHF; DNA: TGTGCCAGCATACTATCCCCGGGTTTGAATCAGCCCCAGCATTTT; size: few; D: .; V: TRBV6-5; J: TRBJ1-5
CDR3: CATSRDVGQGSGVF; DNA: .; size: .; D: .; V: TRBV15; J: TRBJ1-2
CDR3: CSVLTVGYEQYF; DNA: TGCAGCGTCCTAACGGTGGGTTACGAGCAGTACTTC; size: .; D: .; V: TRBV29-1; J: TRBJ2-7
CDR3: CASSLEPRGLSTDTQYF; DNA: TGTGCCAGCAGCTTAGAACCGAGGGGGCTGAGCACAGATACGCAGTATTTT; size: .; D: TRBD1; V: TRBV7-9; J: TRBJ2-3
CDR3: CASSLQGNYGYTF; DNA: TGCGCCAGCAGCTTACAGGGGAACTATGGCTACACCTTC; size: .; D: TRBD1; V: TRBV5-1; J: TRBJ1-2
CDR3: CASSFLSQNTEAFF; DNA: TGTGCCAGCAGCTTTTTAAGCCAGAACACTGAAGCTTTCTTT; size: few; D: .; V: TRBV5-4; J: TRBJ1-1
CDR3: CASSLWGPSNQPQHF; DNA: TGCGCCAGCAGCTTGTGGGGGCCTAGCAATCAGCCCCAGCATTTT; size: few; D: .; V: TRBV5-1; J: TRBJ1-5
CDR3: CASSLEPILGANEKLFF; DNA: TGTGCCAGCAGCTTAGAGCCGATCCTTGGGGCTAATGAAAAACTGTTTTTT; size: .; D: .; V: TRBV7-8; J: TRBJ1-4